Sequencing of this TCR beta chain was carried out in a study of beta chain features in type 1 diabetes. Study observations and caveats: PCR could preferentially amplify shorter templates, alike in patients and controls.

A few counts support this clone. Antigen: not known. V was cut by 5 bases and J by 6 bases, with 23 bases left in between. The CDR3 is 17 residues long. The germline V gene has CDR1 MNHEY and CDR2 SMNVEV (reference sequence). Of the isolated RNA, all was reverse transcribed, and so the sequenced material was expressed TCRB transcripts. The repertoire was sequenced with immunoSEQ multiplex PCR; TCRdb's copy has only in-frame clones and lacks some. Of 860,000 or so clones listed, under 20% are singletons. The rearrangement joins TRBV27 to TRBJ2-1; D gene uncertain. Sequencing was done on a sample of naive CD4+ T cells from blood. This clonotype was obtained from a woman in her late teens or twenties in good health. CDR3 in amino acids: CASSPRPSWSRSNEQFF. The CDR3 coding sequence is TGTGCCAGCAGTCCCCGTCCCAGTTGGTCGAGGTCCAATGAGCAGTTCTTC.